This TCR beta chain was obtained from a study of spatial heterogeneity in lung cancer. Looking at the study overall: The 60 to 90 donors had untreated early-stage non-small cell lung cancer.

Time point in this sample: blood at routine non-recurrence follow-up after resection. Whole RNA came from tumor, nontumor lung or frozen PBMC and was sequenced without being sorted. From the 5' RACE reads, TCRdb called clonotypes with MiXCR, one entry per CDR3 protein. The sample has some 110,000 distinct CDR3 sequences, 12% seen once. The length of the CDR3 is 16 residues. The germline V and J ends were trimmed by 5 bases and 0 bases, with 14 bases remaining between them. Germline V gives CDR1 MNHEY, CDR2 SVGAGI. This TCR was recovered from a male donor with early-stage non-small cell lung cancer. The V and J genes are TRBV6-5 and TRBJ1-5; maybe TRBD1 (5 bases). Sequencing was performed on PBMCs, taken at follow-up. In DNA form, the CDR3 reads TGTGCCAGCAGTCCGGGGCCGTCGGTTAGCAATCAGCCCCAGCATTTT. Its translation: CASSPGPSVSNQPQHF.